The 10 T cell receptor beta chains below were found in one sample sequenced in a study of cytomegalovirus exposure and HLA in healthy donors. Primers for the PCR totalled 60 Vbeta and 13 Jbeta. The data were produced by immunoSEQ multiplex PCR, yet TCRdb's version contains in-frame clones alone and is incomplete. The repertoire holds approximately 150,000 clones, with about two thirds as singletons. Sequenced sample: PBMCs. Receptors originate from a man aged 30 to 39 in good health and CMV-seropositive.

In DNA form, the CDR3 reads TGTGCCAGCAGCTTAGGTCGATTTATGGCAGGACCAGGGGGCTACACCTTC. This codes for CASSLGRFMAGPGGYTF. This rearrangement joins TRBV7-8 to TRBJ1-2; perhaps TRBD1 as D (5 bases). The CDR3 covers 17 residues. The germline CDR1 and CDR2 sequences are SGHVS and FQNEAQ. The V gene lost 1 base and the J gene lost 8 bases, with 23 bases spanning the gap.

In nucleotides, the CDR3 is TGCGCCAGCAGGGTCAACGGGACTTGGCACACTGAAGCTTTCTTT. Protein: CASRVNGTWHTEAFF. The V call is TRBV10-1, the J call TRBJ1-1, with D tentatively TRBD1 (5 bases). The CDR3 totals 15 residues. Per germline, CDR1 WNHNN and CDR2 SYGVQD (reference sequence). V was pared by 6 bases and J by 3 bases, with 17 bases between.

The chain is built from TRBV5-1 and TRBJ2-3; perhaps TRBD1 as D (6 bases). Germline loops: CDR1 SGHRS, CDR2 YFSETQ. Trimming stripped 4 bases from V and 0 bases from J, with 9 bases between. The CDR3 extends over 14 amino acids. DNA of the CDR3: TGCGCCAGCAGCGGGGGCGGAAGCACAGATACGCAGTATTTT. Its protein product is CASSGGGSTDTQYF.

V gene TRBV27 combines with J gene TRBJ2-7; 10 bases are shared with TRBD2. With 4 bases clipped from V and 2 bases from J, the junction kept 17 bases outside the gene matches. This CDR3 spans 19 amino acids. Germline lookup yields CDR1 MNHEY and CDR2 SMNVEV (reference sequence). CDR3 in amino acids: CASSSSLAGVTVGAYEQYF. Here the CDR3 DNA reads TGTGCCAGCAGTTCATCCCTAGCGGGAGTAACGGTTGGGGCCTACGAGCAGTACTTC.

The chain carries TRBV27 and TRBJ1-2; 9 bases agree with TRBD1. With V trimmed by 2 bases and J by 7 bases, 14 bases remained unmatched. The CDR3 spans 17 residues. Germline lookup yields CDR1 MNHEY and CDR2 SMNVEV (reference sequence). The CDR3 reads CASSLGGTGNIGFGYTF. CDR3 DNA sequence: TGTGCCAGCAGTTTAGGTGGGACAGGGAATATCGGCTTTGGCTACACCTTC.

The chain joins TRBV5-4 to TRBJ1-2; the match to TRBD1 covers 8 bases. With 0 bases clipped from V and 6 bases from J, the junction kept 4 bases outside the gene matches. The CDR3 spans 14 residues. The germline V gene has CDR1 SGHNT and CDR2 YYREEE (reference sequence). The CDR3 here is CASSLARGLDGYTF. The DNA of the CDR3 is TGTGCCAGCAGCTTGGCCAGGGGGCTCGATGGCTACACCTTC.

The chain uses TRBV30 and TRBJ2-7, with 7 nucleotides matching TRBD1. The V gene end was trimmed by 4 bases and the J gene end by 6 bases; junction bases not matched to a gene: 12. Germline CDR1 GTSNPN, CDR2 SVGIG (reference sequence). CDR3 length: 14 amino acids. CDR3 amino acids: CAWTTGVLSAEQYF. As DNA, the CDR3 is TGTGCCTGGACCACAGGGGTACTTTCCGCCGAGCAGTACTTC.

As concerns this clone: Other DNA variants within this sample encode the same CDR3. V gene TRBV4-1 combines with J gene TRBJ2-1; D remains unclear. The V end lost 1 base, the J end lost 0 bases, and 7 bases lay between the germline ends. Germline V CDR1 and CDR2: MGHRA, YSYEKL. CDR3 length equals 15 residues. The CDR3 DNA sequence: TGCGCCAGCAGCCAAGGTCCTAGCTCCTACAATGAGCAGTTCTTC. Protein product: CASSQGPSSYNEQFF.

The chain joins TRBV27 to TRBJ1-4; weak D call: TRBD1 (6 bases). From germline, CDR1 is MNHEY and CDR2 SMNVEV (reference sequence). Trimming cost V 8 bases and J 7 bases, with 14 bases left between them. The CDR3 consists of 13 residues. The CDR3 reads CASAIRGTEKLFF. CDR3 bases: TGTGCCAGCGCAATCAGGGGAACTGAAAAACTGTTTTTT.

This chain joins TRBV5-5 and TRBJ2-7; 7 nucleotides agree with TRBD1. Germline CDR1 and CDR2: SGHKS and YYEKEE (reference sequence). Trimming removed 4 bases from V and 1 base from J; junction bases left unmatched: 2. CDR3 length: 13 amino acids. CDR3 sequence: CASSKGQSYEQYF. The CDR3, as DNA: TGTGCCAGCAGCAAGGGACAGTCCTACGAGCAGTACTTC.